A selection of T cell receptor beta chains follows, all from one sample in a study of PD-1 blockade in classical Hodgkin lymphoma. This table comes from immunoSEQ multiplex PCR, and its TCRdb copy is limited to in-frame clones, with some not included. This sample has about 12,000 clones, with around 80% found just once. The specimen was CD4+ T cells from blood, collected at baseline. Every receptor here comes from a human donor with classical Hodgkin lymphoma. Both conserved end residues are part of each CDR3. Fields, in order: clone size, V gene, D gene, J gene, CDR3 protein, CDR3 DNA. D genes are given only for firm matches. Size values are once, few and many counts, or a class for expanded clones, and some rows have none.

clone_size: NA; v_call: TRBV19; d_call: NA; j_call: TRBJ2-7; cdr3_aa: CASSASKGEQYF; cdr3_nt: TGTGCCAGTAGTGCCTCCAAGGGAGAGCAGTACTTC
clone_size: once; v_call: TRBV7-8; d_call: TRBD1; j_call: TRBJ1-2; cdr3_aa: CASSLLQTGGGGYTF; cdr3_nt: TGTGCCAGCAGCTTACTTCAGACAGGGGGCGGTGGCTACACCTTC
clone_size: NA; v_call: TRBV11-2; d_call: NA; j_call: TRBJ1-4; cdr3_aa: CASSTRNSHNEKLFF; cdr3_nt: TGTGCCAGCAGCACTCGAAACAGCCATAATGAAAAACTGTTTTTT
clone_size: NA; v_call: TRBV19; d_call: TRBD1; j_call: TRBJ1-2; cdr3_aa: CASSIDRDDGYTF; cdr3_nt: TGTGCCAGTAGTATCGACAGGGATGATGGCTACACCTTC
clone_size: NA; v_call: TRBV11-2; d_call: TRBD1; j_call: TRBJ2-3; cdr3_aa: CASSLPLHRGDTQYF; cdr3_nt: TGTGCCAGCAGCTTACCCCTGCACAGGGGAGATACGCAGTATTTT
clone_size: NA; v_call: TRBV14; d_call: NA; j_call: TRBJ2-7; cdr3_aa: CASSQVPRAPYEQYF; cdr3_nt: TGTGCCAGCAGCCAAGTCCCCAGGGCTCCCTACGAGCAGTACTTC
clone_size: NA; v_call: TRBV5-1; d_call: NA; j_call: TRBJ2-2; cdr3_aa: CASSIWTADTGELFF; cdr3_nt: TGCGCCAGCAGCATATGGACAGCCGACACCGGGGAGCTGTTTTTT
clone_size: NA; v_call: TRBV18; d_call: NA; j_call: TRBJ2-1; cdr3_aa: CASSPSNEQFF; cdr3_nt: TGTGCCAGCTCACCATCCAATGAGCAGTTCTTC
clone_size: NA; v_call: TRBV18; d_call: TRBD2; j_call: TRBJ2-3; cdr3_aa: CASSPLAGTGDTQYF; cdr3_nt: TGTGCCAGCTCACCCCTAGCGGGGACGGGGGATACGCAGTATTTT
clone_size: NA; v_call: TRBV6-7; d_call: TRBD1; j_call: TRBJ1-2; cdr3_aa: CASTRLLMTGNYGYTF; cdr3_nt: TGTGCCAGCACCCGACTCCTAATGACAGGGAACTATGGCTACACCTTC
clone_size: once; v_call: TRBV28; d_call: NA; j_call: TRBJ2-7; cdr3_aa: CASSSPYGVHYEQYF; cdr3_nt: TGTGCCAGCAGTTCCCCGTACGGGGTACACTACGAGCAGTACTTC
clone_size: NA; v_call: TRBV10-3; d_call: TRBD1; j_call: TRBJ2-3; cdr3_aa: CAMGQGASGSTDTQYF; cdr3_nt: TGTGCCATGGGACAGGGGGCGAGTGGGAGCACAGATACGCAGTATTTT
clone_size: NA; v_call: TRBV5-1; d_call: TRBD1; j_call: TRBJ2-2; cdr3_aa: CASSWAVGTGDTGELFF; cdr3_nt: TGCGCCAGCAGCTGGGCAGTCGGGACAGGGGACACCGGGGAGCTGTTTTTT
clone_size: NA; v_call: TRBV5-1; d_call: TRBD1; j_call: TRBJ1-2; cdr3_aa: CASSLAGTGGGYGYTF; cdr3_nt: TGCGCCAGCAGCTTGGCAGGGACAGGGGGTGGCTATGGCTACACCTTC
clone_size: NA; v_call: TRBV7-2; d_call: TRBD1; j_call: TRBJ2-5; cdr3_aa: CASRTDRGGETQYF; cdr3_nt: TGTGCCAGCAGGACCGACAGGGGGGGAGAGACCCAGTACTTC
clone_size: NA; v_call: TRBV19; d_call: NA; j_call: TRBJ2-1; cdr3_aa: CASSINPWYEQFF; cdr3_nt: TGTGCCAGTAGTATAAACCCCTGGTATGAGCAGTTCTTC
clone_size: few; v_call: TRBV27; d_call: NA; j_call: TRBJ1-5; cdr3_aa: CASSARVGQPQHF; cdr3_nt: TGTGCCAGCAGTGCCAGGGTAGGTCAGCCCCAGCATTTT
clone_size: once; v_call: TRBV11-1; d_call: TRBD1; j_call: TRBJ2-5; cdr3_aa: CASSLGLTGSEETQYF; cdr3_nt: TGTGCCAGCAGCTTAGGGTTGACAGGGTCCGAAGAGACCCAGTACTTC
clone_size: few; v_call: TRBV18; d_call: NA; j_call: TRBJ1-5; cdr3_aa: CASSRADNQPQHF; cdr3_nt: TGTGCCAGCTCACGGGCGGACAATCAGCCCCAGCATTTT
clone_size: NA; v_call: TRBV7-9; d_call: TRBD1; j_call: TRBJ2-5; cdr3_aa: CASSKPRTGAETQYF; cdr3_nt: TGTGCCAGCAGCAAACCCCGGACAGGGGCCGAGACCCAGTACTTC
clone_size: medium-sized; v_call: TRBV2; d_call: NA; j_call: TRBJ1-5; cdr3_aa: CASRSAGPQHF; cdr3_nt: TGTGCCAGCAGATCAGCCGGGCCCCAGCATTTT
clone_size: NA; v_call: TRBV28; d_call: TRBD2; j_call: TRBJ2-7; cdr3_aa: CASSAPRVGTSGHYEQYF; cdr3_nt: TGTGCCAGCAGCGCCCCTCGGGTTGGGACTAGCGGGCACTACGAGCAGTACTTC
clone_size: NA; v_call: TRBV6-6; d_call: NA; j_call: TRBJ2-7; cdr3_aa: CASSYSRRQSYEQYF; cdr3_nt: TGTGCCAGCAGTTACTCGCGGCGTCAGTCCTACGAGCAGTACTTC
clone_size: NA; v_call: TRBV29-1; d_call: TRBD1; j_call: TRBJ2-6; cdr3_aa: CSVALHRGPGANVLTF; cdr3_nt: TGCAGCGTCGCCCTCCACAGGGGGCCTGGGGCCAACGTCCTGACTTTC
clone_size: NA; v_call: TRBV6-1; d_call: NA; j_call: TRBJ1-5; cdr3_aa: CAVGFHQPQHF; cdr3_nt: TGTGCCGTTGGGTTCCACCAGCCCCAGCATTTT
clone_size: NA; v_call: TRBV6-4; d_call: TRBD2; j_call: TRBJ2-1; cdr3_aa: CASSVAGGRNEQFF; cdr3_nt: TGTGCCAGCAGTGTGGCGGGGGGCCGTAATGAGCAGTTCTTC
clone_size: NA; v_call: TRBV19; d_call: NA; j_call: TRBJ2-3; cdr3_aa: CASSMQGLDTQYF; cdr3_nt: TGTGCCAGTAGTATGCAGGGGTTGGATACGCAGTATTTT
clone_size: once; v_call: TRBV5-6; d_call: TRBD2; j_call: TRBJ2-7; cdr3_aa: CASSPLAGGSYEQYF; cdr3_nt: TGTGCCAGCAGCCCTCTTGCGGGGGGAAGTTACGAGCAGTACTTC
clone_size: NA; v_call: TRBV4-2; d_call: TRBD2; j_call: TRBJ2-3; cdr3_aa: CASSQVPAGGGDTQYF; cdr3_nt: TGTGCCAGCAGCCAAGTACCAGCGGGGGGCGGAGATACGCAGTATTTT
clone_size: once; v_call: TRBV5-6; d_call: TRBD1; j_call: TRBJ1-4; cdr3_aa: CASSPGQGVEKLFF; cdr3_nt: TGTGCCAGCAGCCCTGGACAGGGTGTTGAAAAACTGTTTTTT
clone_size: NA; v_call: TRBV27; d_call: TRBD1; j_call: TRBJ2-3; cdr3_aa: CASRYRGLRDTQYF; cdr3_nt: TGTGCCAGCAGATACAGGGGGCTGCGGGACACGCAGTATTTT
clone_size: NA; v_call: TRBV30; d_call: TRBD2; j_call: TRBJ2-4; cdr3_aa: CAWRKSGSLAKNIQYF; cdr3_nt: TGTGCCTGGAGGAAGAGCGGGAGTCTAGCCAAAAACATTCAGTACTTC
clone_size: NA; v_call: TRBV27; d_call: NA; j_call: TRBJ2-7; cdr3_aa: CASQGGTSYEQYF; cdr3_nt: TGTGCCAGCCAGGGGGGGACCTCCTACGAGCAGTACTTC
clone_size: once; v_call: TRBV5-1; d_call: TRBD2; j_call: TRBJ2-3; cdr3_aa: CASSLLTSGGARDTQYF; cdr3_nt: TGCGCCAGCAGCTTACTTACTAGCGGGGGGGCCAGAGATACGCAGTATTTT
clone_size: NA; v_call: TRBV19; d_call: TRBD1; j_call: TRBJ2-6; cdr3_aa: CASNPPGGSGANVLTF; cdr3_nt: TGTGCCAGTAACCCCCCAGGGGGTTCTGGGGCCAACGTCCTGACTTTC
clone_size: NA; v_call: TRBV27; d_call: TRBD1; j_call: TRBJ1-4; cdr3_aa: CASQNEGAYNEKLFF; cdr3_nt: TGTGCCAGCCAAAACGAGGGGGCTTATAATGAAAAACTGTTTTTT
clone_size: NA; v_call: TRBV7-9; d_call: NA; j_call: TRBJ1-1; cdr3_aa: CASSLEAGSFFF; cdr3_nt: TGTGCCAGCAGCTTAGAAGCAGGGAGTTTTTTCTTT
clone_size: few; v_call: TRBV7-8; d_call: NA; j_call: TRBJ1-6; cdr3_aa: CASSLRGASYNSPLHF; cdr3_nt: TGTGCCAGCAGCTTGCGGGGGGCCTCCTATAATTCACCCCTCCACTTT
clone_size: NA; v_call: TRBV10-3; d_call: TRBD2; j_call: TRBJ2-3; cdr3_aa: CAISESQRGGTDTQYF; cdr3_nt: TGTGCCATCAGTGAGTCACAGCGGGGGGGCACAGATACGCAGTATTTT
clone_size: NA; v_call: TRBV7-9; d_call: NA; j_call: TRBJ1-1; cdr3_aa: CASRPRVNTEAFF; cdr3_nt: TGTGCCAGCAGACCCCGGGTCAACACTGAAGCTTTCTTT
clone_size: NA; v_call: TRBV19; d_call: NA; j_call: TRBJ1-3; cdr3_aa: CASSIVGQLSGNTIYF; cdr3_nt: TGTGCCAGTAGTATTGTGGGCCAACTCTCTGGAAACACCATATATTTT
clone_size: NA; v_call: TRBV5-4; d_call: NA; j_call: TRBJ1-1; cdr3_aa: CASSQKVQGTEAFF; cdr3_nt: TGTGCCAGCAGCCAAAAAGTACAGGGAACTGAAGCTTTCTTT